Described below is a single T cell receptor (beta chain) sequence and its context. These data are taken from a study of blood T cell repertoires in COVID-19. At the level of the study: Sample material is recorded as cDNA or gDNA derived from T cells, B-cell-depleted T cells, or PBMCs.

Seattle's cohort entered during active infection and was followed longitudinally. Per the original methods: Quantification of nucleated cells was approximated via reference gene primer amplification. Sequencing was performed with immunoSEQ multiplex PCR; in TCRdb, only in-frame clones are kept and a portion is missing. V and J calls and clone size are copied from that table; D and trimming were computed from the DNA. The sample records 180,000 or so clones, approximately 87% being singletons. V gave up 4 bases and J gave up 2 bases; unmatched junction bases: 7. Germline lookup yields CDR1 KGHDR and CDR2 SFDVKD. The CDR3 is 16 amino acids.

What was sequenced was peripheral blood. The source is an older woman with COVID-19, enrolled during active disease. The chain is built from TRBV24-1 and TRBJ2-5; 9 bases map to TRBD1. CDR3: CATSDPGTGRQETQYF. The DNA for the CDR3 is TGTGCCACCAGTGACCCCGGGACAGGGAGACAAGAGACCCAGTACTTC.